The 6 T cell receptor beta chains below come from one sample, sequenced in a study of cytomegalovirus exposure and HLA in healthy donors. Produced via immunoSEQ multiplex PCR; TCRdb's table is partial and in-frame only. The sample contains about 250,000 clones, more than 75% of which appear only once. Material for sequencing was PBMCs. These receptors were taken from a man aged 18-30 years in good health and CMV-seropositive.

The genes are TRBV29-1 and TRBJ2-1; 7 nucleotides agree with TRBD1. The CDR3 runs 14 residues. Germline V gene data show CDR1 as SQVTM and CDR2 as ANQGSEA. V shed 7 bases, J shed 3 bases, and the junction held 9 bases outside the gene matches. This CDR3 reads CSARTGPIYNEQFF. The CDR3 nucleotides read TGCAGCGCCAGGACAGGCCCCATCTACAATGAGCAGTTCTTC.

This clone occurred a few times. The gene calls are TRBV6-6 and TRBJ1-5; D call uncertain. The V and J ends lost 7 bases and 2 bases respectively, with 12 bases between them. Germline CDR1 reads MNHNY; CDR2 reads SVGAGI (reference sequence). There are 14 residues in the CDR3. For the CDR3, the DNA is TGTGCCAGCAACCACGGACCGGGCAATCAGCCCCAGCATTTT. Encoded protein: CASNHGPGNQPQHF.

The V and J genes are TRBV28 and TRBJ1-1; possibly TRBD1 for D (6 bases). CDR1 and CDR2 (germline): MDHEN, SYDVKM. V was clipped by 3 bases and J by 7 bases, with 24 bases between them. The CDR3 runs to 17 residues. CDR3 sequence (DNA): TGTGCCAGCAGTTTCTTCCTCCGCCGCCGGGGGCTTGTTGAAGCTTTCTTT. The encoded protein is CASSFFLRRRGLVEAFF.

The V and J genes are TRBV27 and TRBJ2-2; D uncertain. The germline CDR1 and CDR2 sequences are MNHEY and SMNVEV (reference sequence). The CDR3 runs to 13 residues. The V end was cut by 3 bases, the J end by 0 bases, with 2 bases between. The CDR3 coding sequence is TGTGCCAGCAGTTTTCCGAACACCGGGGAGCTGTTTTTT. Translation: CASSFPNTGELFF.

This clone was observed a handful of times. This CDR3 is CASSILPGAVTEAFF. The CDR3 DNA sequence: TGTGCCAGTAGTATTTTGCCGGGGGCGGTCACTGAAGCTTTCTTT. The J gene is TRBJ1-1, the V gene TRBV19; the D gene is possibly TRBD1 (6 bases). Germline V gene sequence: CDR1 LNHDA, CDR2 SQIVND (reference sequence). V was cut by 3 bases and J by 4 bases, with 15 bases left in between. The CDR3 runs 15 residues.

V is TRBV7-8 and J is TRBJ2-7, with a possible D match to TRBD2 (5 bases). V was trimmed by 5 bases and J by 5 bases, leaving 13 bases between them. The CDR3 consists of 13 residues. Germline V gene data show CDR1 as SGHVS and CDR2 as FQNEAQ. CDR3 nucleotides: TGTGCCAGCAGCCCCGACCCGAGGGACGAGCAGTACTTC. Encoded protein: CASSPDPRDEQYF.